The 27 T cell receptor beta chains below come from one sample, sequenced in a study of blood T cell repertoires in COVID-19. Assay: immunoSEQ multiplex PCR; the TCRdb copy retains only in-frame clones and omits some. The repertoire includes approximately 200,000 clones, 80% to 90% of them detected once, and 8.5% to 12% sits in the top ten. The sample was peripheral blood. Every receptor here comes from an elderly woman with acute or convalescent COVID-19.

In its sample, this clone was seen once. This rearrangement joins TRBV7-3 to TRBJ2-1, with D perhaps matching TRBD2 (5 bases). This CDR3 comprises 17 residues. With 0 bases removed from V and 0 bases from J, the gap between germline ends came to 12 bases. Germline lookup yields CDR1 SGHTA and CDR2 FQGTGA. The CDR3 protein is CASSLTGGSSSYNEQFF. The DNA for the CDR3 is TGTGCCAGCAGCTTAACTGGCGGGTCAAGCTCCTACAATGAGCAGTTCTTC.

V and J are TRBV5-5 and TRBJ1-1; 8 nucleotides match TRBD1. This CDR3 is 13 amino acids long. CDR1 and CDR2 (germline): SGHKS, YYEKEE (reference sequence). The trim removed 4 bases at V and 3 bases at J, leaving 2 bases unmatched. CDR3 sequence: CASSQQGDTEAFF. As DNA, the CDR3 is TGTGCCAGCAGCCAACAGGGGGACACTGAAGCTTTCTTT.

The gene calls are TRBV7-2 and TRBJ1-2, with D perhaps TRBD1 (6 bases). The V end lost 5 bases, the J end lost 6 bases, and 19 bases lay between the germline ends. Germline V gene lookup returns CDR1 SGHTA and CDR2 FQGNSA. The CDR3 is made up of 15 amino acids. DNA for the CDR3: TGTGCCAGCAGCCCCGGGTTACAGGGCCATCATGGCTACACCTTC. It yields the protein CASSPGLQGHHGYTF.

This clone was seen many times. This chain links TRBV9 with TRBJ2-3, with D tentatively TRBD1 (8 bases). In germline, CDR1 is SGDLS, CDR2 YYNGEE. This CDR3 contains 14 residues. V lost 7 bases and J 4 bases, leaving 16 bases between the germline ends. The CDR3 reads CASSQGGGADTQYF. In nucleotides, the CDR3 is TGTGCCAGCTCACAGGGGGGAGGGGCAGATACGCAGTATTTT.

This clone has only one observation. The chain combines TRBV5-8 with TRBJ1-5, with D hard to call. The germline CDR1 and CDR2 sequences are SGHTS and YDEGEE. The V and J ends lost 1 base and 0 bases respectively, with 11 bases between them. The CDR3 totals 16 residues. DNA for the CDR3: TGTGCCAGCAGCTTGACGGGCGGGAATAGCAATCAGCCCCAGCATTTT. Translating gives CASSLTGGNSNQPQHF.

V and J are TRBV19 and TRBJ1-5, with 7 nucleotides matching TRBD1. With V trimmed by 7 bases and J by 4 bases, 10 bases remained unmatched. CDR1 is LNHDA, CDR2 SQIVND, per germline (reference sequence). The CDR3 sequence is 15 residues long. The DNA of the CDR3 is TGTGCCAGTACCGCGGAGGGGGCAGGTAATCAGCCCCAGCATTTT. Translated, it gives CASTAEGAGNQPQHF. The full variable domain, in which reference TRBV19 and TRBJ1-5 provide the parts outside the CDR3, is DGGITQSPKYLFRKEGQNVTLSCEQNLNHDAMYWYRQDPGQGLRLIYYSQIVNDFQKGDIAEGYSVSREKKESFPLTVTSAQKNPTAFYLCASTAEGAGNQPQHFGDGTRLSIL.

The chain recombines TRBV28 with TRBJ2-6; 9 bases match TRBD1. Germline CDR1 and CDR2: MDHEN and SYDVKM. This CDR3 contains 18 residues. With 2 bases clipped from V and 0 bases from J, the junction kept 5 bases outside the gene matches. The CDR3 bases are TGTGCCAGCAGTTTAAGGGGACAGGGCATCTCTGGGGCCAACGTCCTGACTTTC. This encodes CASSLRGQGISGANVLTF.

V is TRBV5-4 and J is TRBJ2-5, with 12 nucleotides matching TRBD2. V trimming: 0 bases; J trimming: 5 bases; junction bases outside the gene matches: 8. The germline V gene encodes CDR1 SGHNT and CDR2 YYREEE (reference sequence). The CDR3 contains 17 residues. CDR3 sequence reads: CASSLDLAGGQGETQYF. The CDR3 DNA sequence: TGTGCCAGCAGCTTGGACCTAGCGGGGGGGCAAGGGGAGACCCAGTACTTC.

The V call is TRBV7-2, the J call TRBJ2-7; TRBD2 might be the D (5 bases). V lost 2 bases and J 1 base, leaving 9 bases between the germline ends. Germline V gene data show CDR1 as SGHTA and CDR2 as FQGNSA. The CDR3 runs to 14 residues. The CDR3 nucleotides are TGTGCCAGCAGCTTACGGGGAGAGTCCTACGAGCAGTACTTC. Encoded protein: CASSLRGESYEQYF.

Details on this clone: The sample carries other DNA sequences with the same CDR3. The CDR3 region has the DNA TGTGCCAGCAGCTTAGCCCGGGGGAGCTCCTACAATGAGCAGTTCTTC. Amino acids: CASSLARGSSYNEQFF. J is TRBJ2-1 and V is TRBV7-2, with D perhaps TRBD2 (6 bases). Per germline, CDR1 SGHTA and CDR2 FQGNSA. The CDR3 sequence is 16 residues long. Trimming cost V 0 bases and J 0 bases, with 9 bases left between them.

In its sample, this clone ranks as medium-sized (0.01 to 0.1%). The CDR3 reads CASSWTSGNYEQYF. CDR3 nucleotide sequence: TGTGCCAGCAGTTGGACTAGCGGGAACTACGAGCAGTACTTC. The chain links TRBV27 to TRBJ2-7; 12 bases fit TRBD2. Per germline, CDR1 MNHEY and CDR2 SMNVEV (reference sequence). After removal of 4 bases from V and 3 bases from J, the junction contained 1 base not matched to a gene. The CDR3 is made up of 14 amino acids.

The genes are TRBV5-1 and TRBJ1-1; D perhaps matches TRBD1 (6 bases). This CDR3 is built from 15 residues. Trimming stripped 2 bases from V and 0 bases from J, with 11 bases between. Germline V gene lookup returns CDR1 SGHRS and CDR2 YFSETQ. CDR3 region: CASSLTGHLNTEAFF. CDR3 DNA: TGCGCCAGCAGCTTAACGGGACACTTGAACACTGAAGCTTTCTTT.

The chain combines TRBV18 with TRBJ2-5; 10 bases line up with TRBD2. Trimming at V came to 2 bases and at J to 1 base, leaving 4 bases not matched to a gene. The CDR3 totals 16 residues. The germline V gene encodes CDR1 KGHSH and CDR2 LQKENI. This chain's CDR3 is CASSPKASGSQETQYF. For the CDR3, the DNA is TGTGCCAGCTCACCAAAGGCTAGCGGGAGCCAAGAGACCCAGTACTTC.

The chain links TRBV4-1 to TRBJ2-1, with TRBD2 matching over 10 bases. Trimming removed 1 base from V and 7 bases from J; junction bases left unmatched: 10. CDR1 and CDR2 from the germline V gene are MGHRA and YSYEKL. The length of the CDR3 is 17 residues. The CDR3 loop is CASSQGAVLAGENEQFF. In nucleotides, the CDR3 is TGCGCCAGCAGCCAAGGGGCGGTGCTAGCGGGAGAGAATGAGCAGTTCTTC.

This sequence joins TRBV6-1 and TRBJ2-3; 11 nucleotides line up with TRBD2. CDR3 size: 21 residues. V lost 1 base to trimming and J lost 0 bases; unmatched junction nucleotides: 15. CDR1 is MNHNS and CDR2 is SASEGT in the germline V gene. CDR3 bases: TGTGCCAGCAGTGAAGTCCCCCCGCTAGCGGGAGGAACCTTGAGCACAGATACGCAGTATTTT. Protein: CASSEVPPLAGGTLSTDTQYF.

J is TRBJ1-1 and V is TRBV6-5, with D tentatively TRBD1 (5 bases). The CDR3 contains 13 residues. Germline-derived CDR1 and CDR2 are MNHEY and SVGAGI. Trimming stripped 5 bases from V and 4 bases from J, with 11 bases between. In DNA form, the CDR3 reads TGTGCCAGCAGTCACGGGGGGGGCACTGAAGCTTTCTTT. This encodes CASSHGGGTEAFF.

V gene TRBV5-6 combines with J gene TRBJ2-1; 12 nucleotides match TRBD2. Losses at the gene ends were 0 bases for V and 8 bases for J; bases not matched to a gene: 3. The germline gives CDR1 SGHDT, CDR2 YYEEEE. The CDR3 loop spans 15 amino acids. The CDR3 region has the DNA TGTGCCAGCAGCTTGGTGCCTAGCGGGAGGGATGAGCAGTTCTTC. Protein: CASSLVPSGRDEQFF.

With regard to this clone: Distinct nucleotide sequences in the sample also encode this CDR3. V and J are TRBV19 and TRBJ2-7; 14 positions match TRBD2. There are 17 residues in the CDR3. Losses at the gene ends were 3 bases for V and 0 bases for J; bases not matched to a gene: 4. Germline assignment: CDR1 LNHDA and CDR2 SQIVND (reference sequence). CDR3 protein: CASSIGLAGGISYEQYF. The CDR3 coding sequence is TGTGCCAGTAGTATCGGACTAGCGGGAGGAATCTCCTACGAGCAGTACTTC.

The chain carries TRBV19 and TRBJ1-4, with D uncertain. Germline assignment: CDR1 LNHDA and CDR2 SQIVND (reference sequence). V lost 10 bases and J 7 bases, leaving 7 bases between the germline ends. This CDR3 is built from 10 residues. For the CDR3, the DNA is TGTGCCACCTTTATTGAAAAACTGTTTTTT. It specifies CATFIEKLFF.

The rearrangement joins TRBV7-9 to TRBJ1-2; the D gene is possibly TRBD1 (5 bases). The CDR3 covers 13 residues. Trimming removed 5 bases at V and 4 bases at J, with 11 bases between. Germline V gene lookup returns CDR1 SEHNR and CDR2 FQNEAQ (reference sequence). The CDR3 DNA follows: TGTGCCAGCAGCCGCGGGGACTTCTATGGCTACACCTTC. Protein: CASSRGDFYGYTF.

The chain uses TRBV5-4 and TRBJ1-1; possible D gene TRBD1, 6 bases. This CDR3 is 12 amino acids long. CDR1 SGHNT and CDR2 YYREEE come from the germline V gene (reference sequence). Trimming left V 1 base short and J 5 bases short, with 6 bases between. In DNA form, the CDR3 reads TGTGCCAGCAGCTTGCAGGGGACTGAAGCTTTCTTT. Translated, it gives CASSLQGTEAFF.

The CDR3 loop reads CASSQDRTGGVGYTF. CDR3 in DNA: TGCGCCAGCAGCCAAGATAGGACGGGGGGCGTTGGCTACACCTTC. The V gene is TRBV4-3, the J gene TRBJ1-2; D may be TRBD1 (6 bases). The CDR3 has 15 residues. V lost 0 bases and J 7 bases, leaving 15 bases between the germline ends. CDR1 and CDR2 from the germline V gene are LGHNA and YSLEER.

The chain links TRBV19 to TRBJ2-2; 8 bases line up with TRBD1. The CDR3 has 14 residues. Germline lookup yields CDR1 LNHDA and CDR2 SQIVND (reference sequence). The V and J ends lost 9 bases and 2 bases, in that order; junction bases with no gene match: 5. The CDR3 reads CASRQGQNTGELFF. Here the CDR3 DNA reads TGTGCCAGCAGACAGGGGCAAAACACCGGGGAGCTGTTTTTT.

The chain uses TRBV2 and TRBJ2-1; TRBD2 matches 9 bases. Germline V CDR1 and CDR2: SNHLY, FYNNEI. This CDR3 has 15 amino acids. V lost 4 bases, J lost 3 bases, and 4 bases stayed unmatched. In DNA, the CDR3 is TGTGCCAGCAGTGTGGATAGCGGGGGCTACAATGAGCAGTTCTTC. It yields the protein CASSVDSGGYNEQFF.

The gene calls are TRBV28 and TRBJ1-5, with 7 bases that match TRBD1. Per the germline V gene, CDR1 is MDHEN and CDR2 is SYDVKM. The J segment lost 0 bases and the V segment lost 4 bases, leaving 12 bases of the junction unmatched. The CDR3 is 18 residues long. This chain's CDR3 is CASSSTRGQHLSNQPQHF. DNA for the CDR3: TGTGCCAGCAGTTCCACAAGGGGACAGCACCTTAGCAATCAGCCCCAGCATTTT. Combining the CDR3 with reference TRBV28 and TRBJ1-5 gives the whole variable domain DVKVTQSSRYLVKRTGEKVFLECVQDMDHENMFWYRQDPGLGLRLIYFSYDVKMKEKGDIPEGYSVSREKKERFSLILESASTNQTSMYLCASSSTRGQHLSNQPQHFGDGTRLSIL.

The rearrangement joins TRBV19 to TRBJ2-6; 7 bases align to TRBD1. Trimming removed 9 bases from V and 0 bases from J; junction bases left unmatched: 14. The CDR3 has 18 residues. Germline V CDR1 and CDR2: LNHDA, SQIVND (reference sequence). The CDR3 loop reads CASRLPDRAPSGANVLTF. DNA of the CDR3: TGTGCCAGCCGCCTCCCAGACAGGGCCCCCTCTGGGGCCAACGTCCTGACTTTC.

This clone has just a few counts. V gene TRBV6-5 combines with J gene TRBJ1-5; 10 bases agree with TRBD1. Trimming cost V 6 bases and J 5 bases; bases outside gene matches: 7. The CDR3 loop spans 15 amino acids. The germline V gene encodes CDR1 MNHEY and CDR2 SVGAGI. CDR3 bases: TGTGCCAGCAGGATGGGACAGGGGAGGGATCAGCCCCAGCATTTT. Protein product: CASRMGQGRDQPQHF.